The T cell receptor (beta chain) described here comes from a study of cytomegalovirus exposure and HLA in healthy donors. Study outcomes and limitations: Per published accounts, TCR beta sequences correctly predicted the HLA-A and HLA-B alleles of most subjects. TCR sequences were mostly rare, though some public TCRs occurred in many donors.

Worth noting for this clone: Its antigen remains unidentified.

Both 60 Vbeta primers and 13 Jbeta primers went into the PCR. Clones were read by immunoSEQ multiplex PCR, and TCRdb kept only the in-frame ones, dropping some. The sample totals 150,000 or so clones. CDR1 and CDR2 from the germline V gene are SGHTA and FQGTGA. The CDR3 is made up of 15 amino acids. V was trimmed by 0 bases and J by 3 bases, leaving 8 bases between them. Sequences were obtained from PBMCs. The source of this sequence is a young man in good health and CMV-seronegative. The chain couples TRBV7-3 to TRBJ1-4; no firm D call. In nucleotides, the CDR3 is TGTGCCAGCAGCTTAACGGCTGATCCTAATGAAAAACTGTTTTTT. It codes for CASSLTADPNEKLFF. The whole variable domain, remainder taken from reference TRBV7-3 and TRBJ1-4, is GAGVSQTPSNKVTEKGKYVELRCDPISGHTALYWYRQSLGQGPEFLIYFQGTGAADDSGLPNDRFFAVRPEGSVSTLKIQRTERGDSAVYLCASSLTADPNEKLFFGSGTQLSVL.